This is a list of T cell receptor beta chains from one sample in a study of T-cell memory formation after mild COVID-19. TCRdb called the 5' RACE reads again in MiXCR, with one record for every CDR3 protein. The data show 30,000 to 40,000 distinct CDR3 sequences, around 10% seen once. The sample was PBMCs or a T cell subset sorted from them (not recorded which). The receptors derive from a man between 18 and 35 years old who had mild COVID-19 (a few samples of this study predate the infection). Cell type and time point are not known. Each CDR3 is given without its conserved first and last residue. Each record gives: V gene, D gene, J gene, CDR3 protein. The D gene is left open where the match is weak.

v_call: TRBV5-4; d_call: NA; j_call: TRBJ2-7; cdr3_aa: ASSLGLENIYEQY
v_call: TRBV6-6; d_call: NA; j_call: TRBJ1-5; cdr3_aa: ASGPSDSNQPQH
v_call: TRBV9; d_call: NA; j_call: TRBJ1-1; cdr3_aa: ASSVQGTNTEAF
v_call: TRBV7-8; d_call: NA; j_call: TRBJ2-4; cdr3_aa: ASSPQTGSVDIQY
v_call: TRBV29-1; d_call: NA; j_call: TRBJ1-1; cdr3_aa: SVDTTEGNTEAF
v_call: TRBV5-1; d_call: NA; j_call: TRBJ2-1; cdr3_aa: ASQNPGGNEQF
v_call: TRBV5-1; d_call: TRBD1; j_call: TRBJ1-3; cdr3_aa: ASSSIGPGGIVGNTIY
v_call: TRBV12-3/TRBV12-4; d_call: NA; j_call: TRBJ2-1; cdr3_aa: ASSPGPGNEQF
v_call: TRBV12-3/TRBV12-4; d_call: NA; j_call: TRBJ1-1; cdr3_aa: ASSLLTNTEAF
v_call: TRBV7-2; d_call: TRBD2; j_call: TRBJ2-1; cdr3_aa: ASSTGLAGAIISSYNEQF
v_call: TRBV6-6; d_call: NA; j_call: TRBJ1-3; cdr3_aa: ASSYQTRNTIY